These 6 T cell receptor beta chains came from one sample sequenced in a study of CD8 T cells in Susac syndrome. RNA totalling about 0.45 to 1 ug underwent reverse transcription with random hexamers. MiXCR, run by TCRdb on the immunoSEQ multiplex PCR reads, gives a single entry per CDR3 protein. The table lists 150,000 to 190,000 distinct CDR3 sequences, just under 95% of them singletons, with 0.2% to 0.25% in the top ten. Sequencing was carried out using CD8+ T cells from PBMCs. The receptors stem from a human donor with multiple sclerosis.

The CDR3: CASSLFRQANEAFF. Written as DNA, the CDR3 is TGTGCCAGCAGTTTATTCCGACAGGCGAATGAAGCTTTCTTT. The chain uses TRBV27 and TRBJ1-1; possible D gene TRBD1, 6 bases. Germline CDR1 MNHEY, CDR2 SMNVEV (reference sequence). V was clipped by 1 base and J by 7 bases, with 13 bases between them. This CDR3 has 14 amino acids.

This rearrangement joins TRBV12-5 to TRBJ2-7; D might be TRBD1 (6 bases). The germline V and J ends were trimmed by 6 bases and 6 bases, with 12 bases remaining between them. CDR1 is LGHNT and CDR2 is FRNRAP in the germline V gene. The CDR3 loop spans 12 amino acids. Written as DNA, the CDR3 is TGTGCTAGTGGGGTAGGGGGTCTCGAGCAGTACTTC. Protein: CASGVGGLEQYF.

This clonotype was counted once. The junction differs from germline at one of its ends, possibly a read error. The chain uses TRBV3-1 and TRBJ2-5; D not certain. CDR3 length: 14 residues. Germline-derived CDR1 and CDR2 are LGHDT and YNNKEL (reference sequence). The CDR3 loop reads CSSSRQDGQETQYF. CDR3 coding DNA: TGTTCCAGCAGCCGCCAGGACGGCCAAGAGACCCAGTACTTC.

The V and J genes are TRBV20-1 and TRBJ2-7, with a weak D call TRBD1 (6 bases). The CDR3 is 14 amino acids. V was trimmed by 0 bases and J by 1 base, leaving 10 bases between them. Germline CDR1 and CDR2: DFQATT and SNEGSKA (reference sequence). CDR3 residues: CSARDGQGSYEQYF. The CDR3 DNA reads TGCAGTGCTAGAGACGGGCAGGGGTCCTACGAGCAGTACTTC.

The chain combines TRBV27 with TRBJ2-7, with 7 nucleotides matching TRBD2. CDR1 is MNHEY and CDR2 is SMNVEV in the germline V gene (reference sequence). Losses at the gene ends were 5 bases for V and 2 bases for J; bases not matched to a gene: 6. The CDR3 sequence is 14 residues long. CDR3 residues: CASSRGEIAYEQYF. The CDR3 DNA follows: TGTGCCAGCAGTCGGGGGGAAATCGCCTACGAGCAGTACTTC.

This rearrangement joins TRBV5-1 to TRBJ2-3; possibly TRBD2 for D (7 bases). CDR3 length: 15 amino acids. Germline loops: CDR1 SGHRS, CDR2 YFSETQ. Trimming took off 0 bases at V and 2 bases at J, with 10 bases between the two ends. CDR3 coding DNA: TGCGCCAGCAGCTTGGCGCGGGGGCTCACAGATACGCAGTATTTT. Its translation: CASSLARGLTDTQYF.